These 5 T cell receptor beta chains were sequenced from one sample in a study of blood T cell repertoires in COVID-19. TCRdb keeps only in-frame clones here, not all; method: immunoSEQ multiplex PCR. The sample includes around 100,000 clones, about 90% of them seen just once. Sequencing input: peripheral blood. The source is a man aged 25 to 40 in a cohort sampled during active COVID-19.

This clone was counted only a few times. This chain links TRBV5-6 with TRBJ2-7; 8 bases align to TRBD2. The V and J ends lost 0 bases and 2 bases, in that order; junction bases with no gene match: 10. Germline assignment: CDR1 SGHDT and CDR2 YYEEEE. The CDR3 is 17 amino acids. CDR3 region: CASSLAPGGGFTYEQYF. CDR3 DNA sequence: TGTGCCAGCAGCTTGGCCCCTGGCGGGGGGTTTACCTACGAGCAGTACTTC.

V is TRBV7-8 and J is TRBJ1-5; D perhaps matches TRBD1 (5 bases). Trimming stripped 2 bases from V and 4 bases from J, with 12 bases between. The CDR3 is 15 amino acids. Germline lookup yields CDR1 SGHVS and CDR2 FQNEAQ. DNA for the CDR3: TGTGCCAGCAGCTTATCGGCAGGGAAGAATCAGCCCCAGCATTTT. Protein: CASSLSAGKNQPQHF.

This sequence joins TRBV6-5 and TRBJ2-7; 7 positions agree with TRBD1. Trimming removed 4 bases from V and 2 bases from J; junction bases left unmatched: 8. This CDR3 spans 15 amino acids. Per germline, CDR1 MNHEY and CDR2 SVGAGI. CDR3 region: CASSLRRQGAYEQYF. The CDR3 DNA is TGTGCCAGCAGTTTACGAAGGCAGGGGGCCTACGAGCAGTACTTC.

This clone has a handful of counts. The genes are TRBV2 and TRBJ1-5, with D possibly matching TRBD1 (5 bases). Germline V gene sequence: CDR1 SNHLY, CDR2 FYNNEI. The CDR3 runs 14 residues. Trimming took 8 bases from V and 4 from J, leaving 15 bases between them. The chain's CDR3 is CASGIQQGNQPQHF. In DNA form, the CDR3 reads TGTGCCAGCGGGATCCAGCAGGGAAATCAGCCCCAGCATTTT. The whole variable domain, remainder taken from reference TRBV2 and TRBJ1-5, is EPEVTQTPSHQVTQMGQEVILRCVPISNHLYFYWYRQILGQKVEFLVSFYNNEISEKSEIFDDQFSVERPDGSNFTLKIRSTKLEDSAMYFCASGIQQGNQPQHFGDGTRLSIL.

This chain joins TRBV9 and TRBJ1-6, with 10 positions matching TRBD1. The junction had 16 bases not matched to a gene; V was cut back by 6 bases and J by 10 bases. This CDR3 contains 17 residues. The V gene's germline CDR1 is SGDLS and CDR2 YYNGEE. The DNA of the CDR3 is TGTGCCAGCAAGGAAGGGGACAGGGGTTGGTCATGGTCACCCCTCCACTTT. Translation gives CASKEGDRGWSWSPLHF.